This T cell receptor (beta chain) was captured by sequencing in a study of blood T cell repertoires in COVID-19. Across the study: Some COVID-19 samples were acute and others convalescent; all came from the United States, Italy and Spain. From T cells, B-cell-depleted T cells, or PBMCs came the material, which was cDNA or gDNA.

CDR3 length equals 14 residues. V was pared by 3 bases and J by 4 bases, with 14 bases between. From germline, CDR1 is DFQATT and CDR2 SNEGSKA (reference sequence). Authors' processing steps: Amplifying reference gene primers gave estimates of nucleated cell counts. TCRdb's table, derived via immunoSEQ multiplex PCR, lists solely in-frame clones and lacks some. V and J calls and clone size come straight from that table; D and trimming were deduced from the DNA. The sample carries some 150,000 clones, around 86% recorded once. Sequenced input: peripheral blood. This receptor was taken from a man aged 50 or older with active COVID-19. The rearrangement uses TRBV20-1 and TRBJ2-3; D is ambiguous. CDR3 protein: CSASLQRNADTQYF. As DNA, the CDR3 is TGCAGTGCTAGTCTGCAGCGCAACGCAGATACGCAGTATTTT.